These 21 T cell receptor beta chains came from one sample sequenced in a study of blood T cell repertoires in COVID-19 (dated by TCRdb to about 2020). Library construction relied on the immunoSEQ multiplex PCR assay. This immuneACCESS table, as held by TCRdb, lists in-frame sequences with V and J called but not all clones. Of the missing ones, under half trace to an unresolved V gene in checked studies; the others have no known cause. The table for this sample lists 180,000 or so clones; roughly 89% of them were counted only once. Roughly 3.3% of the sample lies in the top ten. Sequencing input: peripheral blood. The origin of the receptors is a man younger than 30 with active or convalescent COVID-19.

J is TRBJ1-2 and V is TRBV7-2; perhaps TRBD1 as D (5 bases). The CDR3 sequence is 12 residues long. In germline, CDR1 is SGHTA, CDR2 FQGNSA. V gave up 5 bases and J gave up 8 bases, with 12 bases separating them. CDR3 protein: CASSPRVGGYTF. In nucleotides, the CDR3 is TGTGCCAGCAGCCCCAGGGTGGGCGGCTACACCTTC.

This clone came up once. The chain uses TRBV12-5 and TRBJ2-3; maybe TRBD2 (7 bases). Trimming cost V 1 base and J 0 bases, with 14 bases left between them. CDR3 length: 17 residues. Germline CDR1 LGHNT, CDR2 FRNRAP. Here the CDR3 DNA reads TGTGCTAGTGGTTTGGCCGACGGGGGGCCTAGCACAGATACGCAGTATTTT. Translated: CASGLADGGPSTDTQYF.

The gene calls are TRBV24-1 and TRBJ1-5; D gene uncertain. V was trimmed by 3 bases and J by 4 bases, leaving 6 bases between them. Germline V CDR1 and CDR2: KGHDR, SFDVKD. The CDR3 covers 13 residues. As DNA, the CDR3 is TGTGCCACCAGTGATACCGGGAATCAGCCCCAGCATTTT. This codes for CATSDTGNQPQHF.

This chain joins TRBV6-4 and TRBJ1-5; D gene uncertain. There are 13 residues in the CDR3. V was shortened by 8 bases and J by 0 bases, with 8 bases between the two germline ends. Germline V gene lookup returns CDR1 MRHNA and CDR2 SNTAGT. In nucleotides, the CDR3 is TGTGCCAGCGCAGAAAATAGCAATCAGCCCCAGCATTTT. Translation: CASAENSNQPQHF.

This chain joins TRBV28 and TRBJ1-3; D is unclear. The CDR3 is made up of 16 amino acids. Germline V gene sequence: CDR1 MDHEN, CDR2 SYDVKM. V dropped 1 base and J dropped 0 bases, with 10 bases sitting between them. CDR3 amino acids: CASSLFQAGSGNTIYF. In nucleotides, the CDR3 is TGTGCCAGCAGTTTATTTCAAGCCGGCTCTGGAAACACCATATATTTT.

CDR3 DNA sequence: TGTGCCAGCAGCTTAGTACTAGTCACCGGGGAGCTGTTTTTT. It translates to CASSLVLVTGELFF. The gene calls are TRBV7-9 and TRBJ2-2; a possible D gene is TRBD2 (5 bases). The CDR3 runs to 14 residues. Looked up from germline, CDR1 is SEHNR and CDR2 is FQNEAQ (reference sequence). Trimming took off 1 base at V and 4 bases at J, with 7 bases between the two ends.

This chain links TRBV5-8 with TRBJ2-7; no clear D. CDR1 SGHTS and CDR2 YDEGEE come from the germline V gene. Between the trimmed V and J ends, which lost 3 bases and 6 bases, there was a span of 10 bases. The CDR3 extends over 12 amino acids. For the CDR3, the DNA is TGTGCCAGCAGCTCCTCGGGTCGCGAGCAGTACGTC. Protein: CASSSSGREQYV.

This clone was picked up one time. The chain has TRBV24-1 and TRBJ2-3, with 12 bases identical to TRBD2. V gave up 4 bases and J gave up 3 bases; unmatched junction bases: 4. There are 16 residues in the CDR3. The germline V gene has CDR1 KGHDR and CDR2 SFDVKD. CDR3 residues: CATSDPSGRGTDTQYF. In DNA, the CDR3 is TGTGCCACCAGTGACCCTAGCGGGAGGGGAACAGATACGCAGTATTTT.

This clone appeared a few times. The chain has TRBV18 and TRBJ2-1; TRBD2 aligns across 11 bases. CDR1 is KGHSH and CDR2 is LQKENI in the germline V gene. The CDR3 has 13 amino acids. Trimming removed 3 bases from V and 11 bases from J; junction bases left unmatched: 3. CDR3 in amino acids: CASSPGLAEKQFF. CDR3 in DNA: TGTGCCAGCTCACCGGGACTAGCGGAAAAGCAGTTCTTC.

The chain employs TRBV27 and TRBJ2-2; 10 positions agree with TRBD2. This CDR3 is 15 amino acids long. The J segment lost 5 bases and the V segment lost 1 base, leaving 1 base of the junction unmatched. CDR1 and CDR2 from the germline V gene are MNHEY and SMNVEV (reference sequence). The CDR3 sequence: CASSLWTSGTGELFF. CDR3 DNA: TGTGCCAGCAGTTTATGGACTAGCGGTACCGGGGAGCTGTTTTTT.

J is TRBJ2-7 and V is TRBV2; D unclear. V was trimmed by 0 bases and J by 0 bases, leaving 12 bases between them. Germline CDR1 SNHLY, CDR2 FYNNEI. CDR3 length equals 16 residues. CDR3 region: CASSEASVPVSYEQYV. The CDR3 DNA sequence: TGTGCCAGCAGTGAAGCGTCGGTCCCGGTCTCCTACGAGCAGTACGTC.

This clone has a single count. The V gene is TRBV27, the J gene TRBJ1-1, with D possibly being TRBD1 (6 bases). Between the trimmed V and J ends, which lost 2 bases and 5 bases, there was a span of 12 bases. Germline CDR1 MNHEY, CDR2 SMNVEV (reference sequence). CDR3 length equals 14 residues. CDR3 in amino acids: CASSLGPGETEAFF. CDR3 in DNA: TGTGCCAGCAGTTTAGGTCCAGGGGAAACTGAAGCTTTCTTT.

V is TRBV19 and J is TRBJ1-1, with D possibly TRBD1 on 5 matching bases. Looked up from germline, CDR1 is LNHDA and CDR2 is SQIVND (reference sequence). V lost 9 bases to trimming and J lost 0 bases, with 14 bases between them. The CDR3 totals 14 residues. CDR3 protein: CASAIGGMNTEAFF. CDR3 bases: TGTGCCAGCGCAATCGGGGGTATGAACACTGAAGCTTTCTTT.

This sequence joins TRBV5-1 and TRBJ2-5; perhaps TRBD2 as D (7 bases). The CDR3 is 15 amino acids. The V end lost 6 bases, the J end lost 2 bases, and 17 bases lay between the germline ends. Germline V lookup: CDR1 SGHRS, CDR2 YFSETQ. CDR3 nucleotides: TGCGCCAGCACCGACTGGGGGGGCAGTCAAGAGACCCAGTACTTC. Translation gives CASTDWGGSQETQYF.

This sequence joins TRBV4-3 and TRBJ1-2; 7 bases line up with TRBD1. J was trimmed by 6 bases and V by 0 bases; bases with no gene match: 4. Germline loops: CDR1 LGHNA, CDR2 YSLEER. There are 14 residues in the CDR3. CDR3 protein: CASSQEGTADGYTF. CDR3 sequence (DNA): TGCGCCAGCAGCCAAGAAGGGACAGCTGATGGCTACACCTTC.

The gene calls are TRBV28 and TRBJ1-1; 8 nucleotides match TRBD1. The CDR3 has 15 residues. V lost 7 bases and J lost 7; bases outside the gene matches: 14. Germline assignment: CDR1 MDHEN and CDR2 SYDVKM. CDR3 nucleotide sequence: TGTGCCAGCAACCAACCCAGGGGGCGCCTGGGTGAAGCTTTCTTT. Residues: CASNQPRGRLGEAFF.

The chain combines TRBV4-3 with TRBJ2-3, with TRBD2 matching 7 bases. J gave up 1 base and V 0 bases, and 1 base lay outside the gene matches. The CDR3 consists of 15 residues. From germline, CDR1 is LGHNA and CDR2 YSLEER. The CDR3 loop reads CASSQDAGGTDTQYF. Written as DNA, the CDR3 is TGCGCCAGCAGCCAAGATGCGGGGGGCACAGATACGCAGTATTTT.

The V gene is TRBV27, the J gene TRBJ1-6, with TRBD1 as a possible D gene (6 bases). Germline-derived CDR1 and CDR2 are MNHEY and SMNVEV (reference sequence). The CDR3 has 17 residues. The germline V and J ends were trimmed by 3 bases and 4 bases, with 16 bases remaining between them. The CDR3, as DNA: TGTGCCAGCAGTTTCCGGCGGACAGATGAATATAATTCACCCCTCCACTTT. Translation: CASSFRRTDEYNSPLHF.

The chain combines TRBV4-2 with TRBJ2-7; no firm D call. The CDR3 totals 12 residues. CDR1 is LGHNA and CDR2 is YNFKEQ in the germline V gene. Between the trimmed V and J ends, which lost 3 bases and 7 bases, there was a span of 10 bases. The CDR3 protein is CASSQRLGEQYF. CDR3 bases: TGTGCCAGCAGCCAGAGACTCGGAGAGCAGTACTTC.

The V call is TRBV5-1, the J call TRBJ2-3; 7 bases agree with TRBD2. The CDR3 runs to 15 residues. CDR1 SGHRS and CDR2 YFSETQ come from the germline V gene. V was clipped by 0 bases and J by 6 bases; unmatched bases: 7. The CDR3 nucleotides are TGCGCCAGCAGCTTGGCCCCGGGGGGTCAGGATACGCAGTATTTT. Amino acid sequence: CASSLAPGGQDTQYF.

V gene TRBV7-9 combines with J gene TRBJ2-1; 7 bases agree with TRBD2. CDR1 and CDR2 (germline): SEHNR, FQNEAQ (reference sequence). The CDR3 length is 17 residues. Unmatched junction bases numbered 10, after V lost 0 bases and J lost 5 bases. The CDR3 here is CASSLALGGGQDNEQFF. DNA for the CDR3: TGTGCCAGCAGCTTAGCGCTGGGGGGAGGGCAGGACAATGAGCAGTTCTTC.